A selection of T cell receptor beta chains follows, all from one sample in a study of blood T cell repertoires in COVID-19. Sequencing was performed with immunoSEQ multiplex PCR; in TCRdb, only in-frame clones are kept and a portion is missing. The table has about 220,000 clones, roughly 80% seen once. What was sequenced was PBMCs or T cells enriched from blood (not recorded which). These receptor sequences come from a woman between 40 and 50 years old with acute COVID-19. Each CDR3 is given with its conserved first and last residue. A D gene is named only where the DNA matches it firmly. Some rows have no size entry. The others give once, few or many, or a class for an expanded clone.

v_call	clone_size	j_call	d_call	cdr3_aa	cdr3_nt
TRBV6-6	.	TRBJ2-7	TRBD1	CASSDRVGPLYEQYF	TGTGCCAGCAGTGACAGGGTAGGGCCTCTTTACGAGCAGTACTTC
TRBV6-1	.	TRBJ1-1	.	CASSEVEGWTEAFF	TGTGCCAGCAGTGAAGTTGAGGGATGGACTGAAGCTTTCTTT
TRBV2	.	TRBJ1-2	TRBD1	CASSVPRQGEIYGYTF	TGTGCCAGCAGTGTACCGAGGCAGGGGGAAATCTATGGCTACACCTTC
TRBV5-1	.	TRBJ2-7	TRBD2	CASSFRLAGGVSYEQYF	TGCGCCAGCAGCTTTCGGCTAGCGGGAGGGGTGTCCTACGAGCAGTACTTC
TRBV6-5	.	TRBJ1-3	.	CASTRQGNSGNTIYF	TGTGCCAGCACCAGGCAGGGAAACTCTGGAAACACCATATATTTT
TRBV7-9	.	TRBJ1-1	.	CASSSYRVIKNTEAFF	TGTGCCAGCAGCTCTTACAGGGTAATCAAGAACACTGAAGCTTTCTTT
TRBV19	once	TRBJ1-1	.	CASSTYRENTEAFF	TGTGCCAGTAGTACATACAGGGAGAACACTGAAGCTTTCTTT
TRBV9	.	TRBJ2-7	TRBD2	CASSQGLADTYEQYF	TGTGCCAGCAGCCAGGGACTAGCGGACACCTACGAGCAGTACTTC
TRBV19	.	TRBJ1-5	.	CASSTEYPSNQPQHF	TGTGCCAGTAGTACTGAGTATCCCAGCAATCAGCCCCAGCATTTT
TRBV7-8	.	TRBJ1-5	TRBD1	CASSRTGTNQPQHF	TGTGCCAGCAGTCGGACAGGGACAAATCAGCCCCAGCATTTT
TRBV28	.	TRBJ2-1	TRBD1	CASRWTGPYNEQFF	TGTGCCAGCAGATGGACAGGACCCTACAATGAGCAGTTCTTC
TRBV11-3	.	TRBJ1-2	.	CASSYGTGDGYTF	TGTGCCAGCAGCTACGGAACCGGGGATGGCTACACCTTC
TRBV7-9	once	TRBJ2-3	TRBD2	CASSSGLFSTDTQYF	TGTGCCAGCAGCTCGGGACTATTTAGCACAGATACGCAGTATTTT
TRBV19	.	TRBJ1-1	.	CASSIGQGNTEAFF	TGTGCCAGTAGTATTGGGCAGGGGAACACTGAAGCTTTCTTT
TRBV5-1	.	TRBJ2-5	TRBD1	CASSSGQRVAETQYF	TGCGCCAGCAGCTCGGGACAGAGGGTGGCGGAGACCCAGTACTTC
TRBV2	.	TRBJ2-7	.	CASSMSSYEQYF	TGTGCCAGCAGTATGAGCTCCTACGAGCAGTACTTC
TRBV28	.	TRBJ2-7	TRBD2	CASSPRISGTYEQYF	TGTGCCAGCAGTCCCAGAATCAGCGGGACCTACGAGCAGTACTTC
TRBV6-5	.	TRBJ2-7	TRBD2	CASSYSAGVGKQYF	TGTGCCAGCAGTTATTCAGCGGGGGTGGGGAAGCAGTACTTC
TRBV6-6	many	TRBJ1-1	TRBD1	CASGDSEAFF	TGTGCCAGCGGGGACAGCGAAGCTTTCTTT
TRBV27	.	TRBJ2-7	.	CASPRRGHRGEQYF	TGTGCCAGTCCCCGGCGGGGGCATCGTGGGGAGCAGTACTTC
TRBV5-4	.	TRBJ1-4	.	CASSLVRDRTNEKLFF	TGTGCCAGCAGCTTGGTTCGCGACAGAACTAATGAAAAACTGTTTTTT
TRBV7-9	.	TRBJ2-7	.	CASSFGLQSYEQYF	TGTGCCAGCAGCTTCGGACTACAGAGCTACGAGCAGTACTTC
TRBV6-2/TRBV6-3	.	TRBJ1-2	TRBD1	CASSSRTGESAGGYTF	TGTGCCAGCAGTTCTCGGACAGGGGAATCGGCGGGTGGCTACACCTTC
TRBV2	.	TRBJ2-2	TRBD1	CASRPGQGSIGELFF	TGTGCCAGCAGACCGGGACAGGGGTCCATCGGGGAGCTGTTTTTT
TRBV9	once	TRBJ2-3	.	CASSVQGWRDTQYF	TGTGCCAGCAGCGTACAGGGTTGGCGAGATACGCAGTATTTT
TRBV9	.	TRBJ2-5	.	CASAPRSALGTQYF	TGTGCCAGCGCCCCCCGCAGCGCCCTGGGGACCCAGTACTTC
TRBV4-2	few	TRBJ1-4	.	CASSQDLGLPRGEKLFF	TGTGCCAGCAGCCAAGATCTTGGGCTCCCCCGGGGTGAAAAACTGTTTTTT
TRBV28	.	TRBJ1-2	TRBD1	CASSPATGRYGYTF	TGTGCCAGCAGTCCCGCGACAGGGAGGTATGGCTACACCTTC
TRBV5-4	.	TRBJ1-2	.	CASSLVGGDYGYTF	TGTGCCAGCAGCTTGGTGGGAGGAGACTATGGCTACACCTTC
TRBV4-3	.	TRBJ1-2	.	CASSQDLRGYTF	TGCGCCAGCAGCCAAGATCTGCGGGGCTACACCTTC
TRBV5-1	.	TRBJ2-1	.	CASSFQGGTLSSYNEQFF	TGCGCCAGCAGCTTCCAGGGTGGCACCCTAAGCTCCTACAATGAGCAGTTCTTC
TRBV18	.	TRBJ2-1	.	CASSPSVLYNEQFF	TGTGCCAGCTCACCCTCGGTCCTTTACAATGAGCAGTTCTTC
TRBV12-5	.	TRBJ2-7	TRBD2	CASGFLREERVYEQYF	TGTGCTAGTGGTTTTTTGCGGGAGGAGAGAGTTTACGAGCAGTACTTC
TRBV7-3	.	TRBJ1-5	TRBD1	CASSLETGALRLQHF	TGTGCCAGCAGCTTAGAGACAGGGGCCCTCCGACTCCAACATTTT
TRBV6-5	.	TRBJ2-1	TRBD2	CASTPSGISYNEQFF	TGTGCCAGCACCCCTAGCGGGATCTCCTACAATGAGCAGTTCTTC
TRBV7-2	.	TRBJ2-7	.	CASSFFHSYEQYF	TGTGCCAGCAGCTTTTTCCACTCCTACGAGCAGTACTTC
TRBV19	.	TRBJ2-7	TRBD1	CASSNLRQGGGYEQYF	TGTGCCAGTAGTAATCTCCGACAGGGTGGTGGCTACGAGCAGTACTTC
TRBV5-1	few	TRBJ2-1	TRBD2	CASSSRLAGGYNEQFF	TGCGCCAGCAGCTCCCGACTAGCGGGAGGTTACAATGAGCAGTTCTTC
TRBV10-3	once	TRBJ1-4	.	CAIRGQSNEKLFF	TGTGCCATCAGAGGACAGTCTAATGAAAAACTGTTTTTT
TRBV27	.	TRBJ2-1	TRBD2	CASSLIAGGRNEQFF	TGTGCCAGCAGTTTAATAGCGGGGGGGCGGAATGAGCAGTTCTTC
TRBV19	.	TRBJ2-1	.	CATSGTPRDEQFF	TGTGCCACTTCCGGGACTCCGAGGGATGAGCAGTTCTTC
TRBV25-1	.	TRBJ1-5	TRBD1	CASSQQGTGGNQPQHF	TGTGCCAGCAGCCAACAGGGGACCGGGGGCAATCAGCCCCAGCATTTT
TRBV10-2	.	TRBJ1-1	.	CASSDAGHWDTEAFF	TGCGCCAGCAGTGACGCGGGTCACTGGGACACTGAAGCTTTCTTT
TRBV9	.	TRBJ2-1	TRBD2	CASSLSGTTPNEQFF	TGTGCCAGCAGCTTGTCCGGGACTACTCCGAATGAGCAGTTCTTC
TRBV3-1/TRBV3-2	.	TRBJ1-5	.	CASSPQQLNQPQHF	TGTGCCAGCAGCCCGCAACAGCTCAATCAGCCCCAGCATTTT
TRBV5-1	.	TRBJ2-1	.	CASSLEVARYNEQFF	TGCGCCAGCAGCTTGGAGGTAGCTAGATACAATGAGCAGTTCTTC
TRBV4-3	.	TRBJ1-1	.	CASSQTGTNTEAFF	TGCGCCAGCAGCCAAACAGGGACCAACACTGAAGCTTTCTTT
TRBV5-1	.	TRBJ2-1	TRBD2	CASSPTGGFSYNEQFF	TGCGCCAGCAGCCCCACGGGGGGTTTCTCCTACAATGAGCAGTTCTTC
TRBV5-1	few	TRBJ1-2	TRBD1	CASRYITGDGYTF	TGCGCCAGCCGATATATAACAGGGGATGGCTACACCTTC
TRBV12-3/TRBV12-4	few	TRBJ2-1	.	CASSNTVYNEQFF	TGTGCCAGCAGTAATACAGTCTACAATGAGCAGTTCTTC
TRBV2	.	TRBJ1-2	.	CASRPTGLGGRGYTF	TGTGCCAGCAGGCCGACAGGTCTCGGAGGCCGTGGCTACACCTTC
TRBV18	.	TRBJ2-2	TRBD2	CASSPPVAGDTGELFF	TGTGCCAGCTCACCACCGGTAGCGGGGGACACCGGGGAGCTGTTTTTT
TRBV7-3	.	TRBJ1-1	.	CASSLTANTEAFF	TGTGCCAGCAGCTTAACGGCCAACACTGAAGCTTTCTTT
TRBV6-1	.	TRBJ2-1	.	CASSENWGVINEQFF	TGTGCCAGCAGTGAAAACTGGGGAGTTATCAATGAGCAGTTCTTC
TRBV5-1	.	TRBJ2-3	TRBD2	CASSSGTSGIQGDTQYF	TGCGCCAGCTCATCAGGGACTAGCGGGATCCAAGGGGATACGCAGTATTTT
TRBV6-5	once	TRBJ1-2	.	CASTDRFGYTF	TGTGCCAGCACGGACAGATTCGGCTACACCTTC
TRBV19	.	TRBJ1-4	.	CASSVDWNEKLFF	TGTGCCAGTAGTGTCGACTGGAATGAAAAACTGTTTTTT